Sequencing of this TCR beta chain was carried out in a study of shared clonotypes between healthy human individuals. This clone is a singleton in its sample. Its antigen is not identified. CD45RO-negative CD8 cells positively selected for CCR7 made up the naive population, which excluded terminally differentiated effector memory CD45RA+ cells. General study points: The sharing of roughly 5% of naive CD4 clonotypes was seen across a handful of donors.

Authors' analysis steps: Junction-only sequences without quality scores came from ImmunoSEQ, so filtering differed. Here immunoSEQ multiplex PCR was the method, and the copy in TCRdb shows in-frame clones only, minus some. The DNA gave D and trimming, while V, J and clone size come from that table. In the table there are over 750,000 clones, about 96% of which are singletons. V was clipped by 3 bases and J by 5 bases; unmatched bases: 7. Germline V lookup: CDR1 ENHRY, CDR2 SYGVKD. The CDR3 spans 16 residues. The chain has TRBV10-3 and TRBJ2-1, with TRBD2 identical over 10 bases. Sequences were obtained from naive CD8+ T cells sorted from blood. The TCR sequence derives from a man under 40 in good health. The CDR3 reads CAISDHWTSGDNEQFF. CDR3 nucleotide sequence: TGTGCCATCAGTGACCACTGGACTAGCGGAGACAATGAGCAGTTCTTC.